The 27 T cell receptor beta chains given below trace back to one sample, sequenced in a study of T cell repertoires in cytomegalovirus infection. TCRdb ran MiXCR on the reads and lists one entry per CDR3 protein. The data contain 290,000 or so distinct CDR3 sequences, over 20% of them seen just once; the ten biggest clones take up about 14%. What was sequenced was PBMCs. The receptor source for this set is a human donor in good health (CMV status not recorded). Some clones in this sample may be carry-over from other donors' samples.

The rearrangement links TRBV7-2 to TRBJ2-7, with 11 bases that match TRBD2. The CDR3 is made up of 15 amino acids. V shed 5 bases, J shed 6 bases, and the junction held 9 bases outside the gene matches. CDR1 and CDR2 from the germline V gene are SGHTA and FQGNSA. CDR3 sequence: CASSPGTSGVGEQYF. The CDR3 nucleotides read TGTGCCAGCAGCCCAGGGACTAGCGGCGTCGGCGAGCAGTACTTC.

CDR3 nucleotide sequence: TGTGCCAGCATGCTTGGGGCAGGGTTAACCTACGAGCAGTACTTC. Translation: CASMLGAGLTYEQYF. This sequence joins TRBV7-9 and TRBJ2-7; D might be TRBD1 (5 bases). This CDR3 has 15 amino acids. V shed 7 bases and J shed 2 bases, with 18 bases lying between them. Germline values: CDR1 SEHNR, CDR2 FQNEAQ (reference sequence).

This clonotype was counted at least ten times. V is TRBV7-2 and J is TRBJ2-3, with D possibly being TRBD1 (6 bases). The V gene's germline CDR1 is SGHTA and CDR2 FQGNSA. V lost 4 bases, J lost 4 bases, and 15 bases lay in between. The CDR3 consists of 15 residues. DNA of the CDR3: TGTGCCAGCAGCTGGGGGCGCTCAGGCCCAGATACGCAGTATTTT. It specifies CASSWGRSGPDTQYF.

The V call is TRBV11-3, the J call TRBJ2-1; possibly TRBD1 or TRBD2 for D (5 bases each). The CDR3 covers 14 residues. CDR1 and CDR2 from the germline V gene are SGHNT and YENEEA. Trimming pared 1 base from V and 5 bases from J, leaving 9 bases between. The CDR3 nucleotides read TGTGCCAGCAGCTTAGGAGGGGACCACAATGAGCAGTTCTTC. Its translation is CASSLGGDHNEQFF. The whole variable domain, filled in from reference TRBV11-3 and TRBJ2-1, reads EAGVVQSPRYKIIEKKQPVAFWCNPISGHNTLYWYLQNLGQGPELLIRYENEEAVDDSQLPKDRFSAERLKGVDSTLKIQPAELGDSAVYLCASSLGGDHNEQFFGPGTRLTVL.

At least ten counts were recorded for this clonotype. Here the CDR3 reads CASSSLAGSYNEQFF. DNA of the CDR3: TGTGCCAGCAGCTCACTAGCGGGCTCGTACAATGAGCAGTTCTTC. The chain recombines TRBV7-2 with TRBJ2-1, with TRBD2 identical over 9 bases. The V gene end was trimmed by 4 bases and the J gene end by 4 bases; junction bases not matched to a gene: 5. The V gene's germline CDR1 is SGHTA and CDR2 FQGNSA. The CDR3 extends over 15 amino acids.

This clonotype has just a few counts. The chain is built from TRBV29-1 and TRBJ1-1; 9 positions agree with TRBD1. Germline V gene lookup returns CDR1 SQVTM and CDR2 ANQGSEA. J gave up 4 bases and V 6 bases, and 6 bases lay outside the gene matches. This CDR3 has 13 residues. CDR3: CSVKQGASTEAFF. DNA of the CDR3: TGCAGCGTGAAACAGGGGGCTAGCACTGAAGCTTTCTTT.

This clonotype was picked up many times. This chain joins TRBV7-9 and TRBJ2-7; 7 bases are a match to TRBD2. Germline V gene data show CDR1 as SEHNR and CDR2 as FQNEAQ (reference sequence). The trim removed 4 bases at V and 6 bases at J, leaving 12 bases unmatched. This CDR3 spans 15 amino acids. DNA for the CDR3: TGTGCCAGCAGCTCCCGGGACTATGATCCGGGCGAGCAGTACTTC. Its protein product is CASSSRDYDPGEQYF.

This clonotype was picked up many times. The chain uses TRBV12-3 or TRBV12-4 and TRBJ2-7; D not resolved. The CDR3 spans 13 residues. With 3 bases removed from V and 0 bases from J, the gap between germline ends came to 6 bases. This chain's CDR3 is CASSFGRSYEQYF. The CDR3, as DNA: TGTGCCAGCAGTTTCGGGCGCTCCTACGAGCAGTACTTC.

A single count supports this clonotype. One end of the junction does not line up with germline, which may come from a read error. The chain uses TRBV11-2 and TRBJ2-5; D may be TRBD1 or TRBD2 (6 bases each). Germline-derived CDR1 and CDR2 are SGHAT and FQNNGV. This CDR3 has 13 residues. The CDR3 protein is CAGSPTGGETQYF. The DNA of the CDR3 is TGTGCCGGCAGCCCGACAGGAGGGGAGACCCAGTACTTC.

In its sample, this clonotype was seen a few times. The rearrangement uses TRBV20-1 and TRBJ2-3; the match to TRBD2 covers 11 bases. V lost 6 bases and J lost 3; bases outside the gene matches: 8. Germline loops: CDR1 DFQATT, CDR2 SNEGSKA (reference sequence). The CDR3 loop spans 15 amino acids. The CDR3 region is CSASTSGDGTDTQYF. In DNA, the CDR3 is TGCAGTGCGTCGACTAGCGGGGATGGGACAGATACGCAGTATTTT.

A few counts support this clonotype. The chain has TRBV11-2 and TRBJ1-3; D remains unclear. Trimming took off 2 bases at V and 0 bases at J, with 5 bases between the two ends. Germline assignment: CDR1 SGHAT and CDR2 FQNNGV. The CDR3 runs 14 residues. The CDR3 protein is CASSLRVSGNTIYF. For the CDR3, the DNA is TGTGCCAGCAGCTTACGGGTCTCTGGAAACACCATATATTTT.

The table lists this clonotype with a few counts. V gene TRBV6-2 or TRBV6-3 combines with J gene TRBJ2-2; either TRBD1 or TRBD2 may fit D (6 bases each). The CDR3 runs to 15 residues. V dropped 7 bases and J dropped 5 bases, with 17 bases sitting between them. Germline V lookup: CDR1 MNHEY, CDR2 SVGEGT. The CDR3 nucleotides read TGTGCCAGCACCCTGGACGGAGGGGGGACCGGGGAGCTGTTTTTT. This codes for CASTLDGGGTGELFF.

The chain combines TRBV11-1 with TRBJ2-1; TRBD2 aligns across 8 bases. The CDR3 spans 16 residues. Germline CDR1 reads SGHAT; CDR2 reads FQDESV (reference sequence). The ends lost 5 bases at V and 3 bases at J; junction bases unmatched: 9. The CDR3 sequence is CASSRRGRGVYNEQFF. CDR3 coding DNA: TGTGCCAGCAGCCGGCGCGGGCGGGGGGTCTACAATGAGCAGTTCTTC. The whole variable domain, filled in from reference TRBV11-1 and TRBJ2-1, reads EAEVAQSPRYKITEKSQAVAFWCDPISGHATLYWYRQILGQGPELLVQFQDESVVDDSQLPKDRFSAERLKGVDSTLKIQPAELGDSAMYLCASSRRGRGVYNEQFFGPGTRLTVL.

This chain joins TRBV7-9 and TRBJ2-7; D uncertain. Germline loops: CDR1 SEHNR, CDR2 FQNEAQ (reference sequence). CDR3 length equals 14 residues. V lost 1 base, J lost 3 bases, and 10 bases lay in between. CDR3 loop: CASSLGQIDYEQYF. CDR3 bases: TGTGCCAGCAGCTTAGGGCAGATCGACTACGAGCAGTACTTC.

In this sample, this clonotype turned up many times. The CDR3 DNA reads as TGTGCCAGCAGTCGCCCCGGACTGTCCAATGAGCAGTTCTTC. Translating gives CASSRPGLSNEQFF. The rearrangement uses TRBV25-1 and TRBJ2-1; a weak D match, TRBD2 (5 bases). V lost 5 bases and J lost 6, with 14 bases in between. CDR1 and CDR2 (germline): MGHDK, SYGVNS. The CDR3 is made up of 14 amino acids.

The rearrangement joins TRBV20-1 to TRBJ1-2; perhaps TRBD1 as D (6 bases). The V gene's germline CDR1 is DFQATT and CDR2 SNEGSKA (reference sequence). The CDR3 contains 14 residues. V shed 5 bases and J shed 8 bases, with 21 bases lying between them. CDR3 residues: CSARGMGQSGGYTF. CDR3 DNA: TGCAGTGCTCGGGGGATGGGACAAAGTGGCGGCTACACCTTC.

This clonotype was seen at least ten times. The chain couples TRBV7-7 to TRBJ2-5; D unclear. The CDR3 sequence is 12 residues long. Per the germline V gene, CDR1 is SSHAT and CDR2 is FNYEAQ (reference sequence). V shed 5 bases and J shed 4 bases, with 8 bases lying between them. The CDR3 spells CASSPQVETQYF. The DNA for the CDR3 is TGTGCCAGCAGCCCGCAGGTAGAGACCCAGTACTTC.

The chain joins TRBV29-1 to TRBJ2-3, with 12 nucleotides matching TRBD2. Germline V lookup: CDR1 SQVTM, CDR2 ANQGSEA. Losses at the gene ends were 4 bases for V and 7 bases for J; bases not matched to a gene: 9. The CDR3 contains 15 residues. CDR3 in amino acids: CSVAPSGGAVNTQYF. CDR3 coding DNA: TGCAGCGTTGCCCCTAGCGGGGGGGCCGTGAATACGCAGTATTTT.

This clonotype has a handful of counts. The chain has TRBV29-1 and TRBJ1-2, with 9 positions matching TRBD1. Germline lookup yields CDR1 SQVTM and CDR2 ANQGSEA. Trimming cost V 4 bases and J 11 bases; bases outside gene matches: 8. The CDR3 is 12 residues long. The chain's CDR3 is CSVVWTGESYTF. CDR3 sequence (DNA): TGCAGCGTTGTCTGGACAGGGGAATCGTACACCTTC.

As DNA, the CDR3 is TGCAGTGCTAGAGACGCGACAGCCACTAACTATGGCTACACCTTC. It yields the protein CSARDATATNYGYTF. The V gene is TRBV20-1, the J gene TRBJ1-2; weak D call: TRBD1 (5 bases). Germline V gene sequence: CDR1 DFQATT, CDR2 SNEGSKA (reference sequence). The V and J ends lost 0 bases and 0 bases respectively, with 11 bases between them. The CDR3 has 15 amino acids.

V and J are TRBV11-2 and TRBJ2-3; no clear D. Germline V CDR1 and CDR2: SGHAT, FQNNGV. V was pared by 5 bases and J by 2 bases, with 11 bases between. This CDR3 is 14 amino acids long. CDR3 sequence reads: CASSPRLLTDTQYF. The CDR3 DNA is TGTGCCAGCAGCCCCCGCCTGCTCACAGATACGCAGTATTTT.

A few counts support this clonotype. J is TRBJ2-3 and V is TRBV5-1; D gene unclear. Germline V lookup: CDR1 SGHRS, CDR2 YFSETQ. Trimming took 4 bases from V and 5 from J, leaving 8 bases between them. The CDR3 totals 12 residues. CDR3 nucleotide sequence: TGCGCCAGCAGCCCGAACCAAGATACGCAGTATTTT. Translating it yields CASSPNQDTQYF.

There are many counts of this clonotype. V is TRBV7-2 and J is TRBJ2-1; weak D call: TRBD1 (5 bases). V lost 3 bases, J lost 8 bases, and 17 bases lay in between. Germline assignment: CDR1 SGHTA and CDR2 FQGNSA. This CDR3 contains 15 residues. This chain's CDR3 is CASSLKSGAFDEQFF. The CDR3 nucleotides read TGTGCCAGCAGCTTGAAGTCTGGGGCTTTCGATGAGCAGTTCTTC.

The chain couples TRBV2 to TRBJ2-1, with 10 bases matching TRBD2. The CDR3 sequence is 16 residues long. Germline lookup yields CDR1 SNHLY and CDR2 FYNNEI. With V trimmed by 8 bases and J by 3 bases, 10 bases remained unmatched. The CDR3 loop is CASQKGGLAVYNEQFF. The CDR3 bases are TGTGCCAGCCAAAAGGGTGGACTAGCGGTCTACAATGAGCAGTTCTTC.

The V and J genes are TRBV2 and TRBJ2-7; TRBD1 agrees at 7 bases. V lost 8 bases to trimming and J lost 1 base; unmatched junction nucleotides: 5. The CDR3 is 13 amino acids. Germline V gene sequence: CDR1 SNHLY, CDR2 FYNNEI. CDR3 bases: TGTGCCAGCTACCGGGACAGTTCCTACGAGCAGTACTTC. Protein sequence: CASYRDSSYEQYF. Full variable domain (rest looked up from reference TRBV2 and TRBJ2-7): EPEVTQTPSHQVTQMGQEVILRCVPISNHLYFYWYRQILGQKVEFLVSFYNNEISEKSEIFDDQFSVERPDGSNFTLKIRSTKLEDSAMYFCASYRDSSYEQYFGPGTRLTVT.

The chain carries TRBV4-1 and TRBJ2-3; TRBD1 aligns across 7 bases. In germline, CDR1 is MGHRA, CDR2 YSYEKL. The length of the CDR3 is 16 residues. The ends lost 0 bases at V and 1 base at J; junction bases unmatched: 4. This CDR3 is CASSQDVTGGTDTQYF. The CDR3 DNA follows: TGCGCCAGCAGCCAAGATGTCACAGGGGGCACAGATACGCAGTATTTT.

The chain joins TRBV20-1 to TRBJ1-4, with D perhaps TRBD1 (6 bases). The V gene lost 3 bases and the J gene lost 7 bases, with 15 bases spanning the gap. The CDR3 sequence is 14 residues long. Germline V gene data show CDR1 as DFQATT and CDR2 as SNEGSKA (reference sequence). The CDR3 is CSASQPAGAEKLFF. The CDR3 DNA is TGCAGTGCTAGTCAGCCCGCGGGGGCTGAAAAACTGTTTTTT.